These 5 T cell receptor beta chains were sequenced from one sample in a study of blood T cell repertoires in COVID-19. Assay used: immunoSEQ multiplex PCR; TCRdb lists only in-frame clones, some missing. The table lists about 440,000 clones, 90% of them singletons. What was sequenced was PBMCs or T cells enriched from blood (not recorded which). Receptors originate from a man aged 18 to 35 who had recovered from COVID-19.

The rearrangement joins TRBV24-1 to TRBJ1-5; D gene ambiguous. The V gene's germline CDR1 is KGHDR and CDR2 SFDVKD. Trimming removed 9 bases from V and 9 bases from J, with 17 bases in between. This CDR3 region has 13 residues. The CDR3 loop is CATQSGSKGPQHF. CDR3 DNA: TGTGCCACCCAGAGCGGCTCCAAAGGGCCCCAGCATTTT.

The genes are TRBV5-6 and TRBJ1-1; the match to TRBD1 covers 8 bases. This CDR3 contains 15 residues. CDR1 is SGHDT and CDR2 is YYEEEE in the germline V gene. Trimming cost V 4 bases and J 0 bases; bases outside gene matches: 5. In DNA form, the CDR3 reads TGTGCCAGCAGCGGACAGGGTGGGATGAACACTGAAGCTTTCTTT. Its protein is CASSGQGGMNTEAFF.

The V gene is TRBV5-6, the J gene TRBJ2-1, with D perhaps TRBD2 (5 bases). This CDR3 has 13 residues. Germline lookup yields CDR1 SGHDT and CDR2 YYEEEE. Trimming cost V 4 bases and J 5 bases, with 10 bases left between them. CDR3 residues: CASSAVGDNEQFF. In DNA form, the CDR3 reads TGTGCCAGCAGCGCGGTGGGAGACAATGAGCAGTTCTTC.

This chain connects TRBV25-1 to TRBJ1-1; perhaps TRBD1 as D (5 bases). CDR1 and CDR2 (germline): MGHDK, SYGVNS. There are 15 residues in the CDR3. The ends were cut back, 4 bases at V and 0 bases at J, with 12 bases in the middle. CDR3 sequence reads: CASSASGPMNTEAFF. The CDR3 nucleotides are TGTGCCAGCAGTGCCTCAGGGCCGATGAACACTGAAGCTTTCTTT.

The table lists this clone with a count of one. This chain uses TRBV5-4 with TRBJ2-3, with 10 bases aligning to TRBD1. J was trimmed by 2 bases and V by 6 bases; bases with no gene match: 9. Germline CDR1 SGHNT, CDR2 YYREEE (reference sequence). This CDR3 has 16 amino acids. The DNA for the CDR3 is TGTGCCAGCAACAAGATCGGACAGGGGGACACAGATACGCAGTATTTT. It is translated as CASNKIGQGDTDTQYF.